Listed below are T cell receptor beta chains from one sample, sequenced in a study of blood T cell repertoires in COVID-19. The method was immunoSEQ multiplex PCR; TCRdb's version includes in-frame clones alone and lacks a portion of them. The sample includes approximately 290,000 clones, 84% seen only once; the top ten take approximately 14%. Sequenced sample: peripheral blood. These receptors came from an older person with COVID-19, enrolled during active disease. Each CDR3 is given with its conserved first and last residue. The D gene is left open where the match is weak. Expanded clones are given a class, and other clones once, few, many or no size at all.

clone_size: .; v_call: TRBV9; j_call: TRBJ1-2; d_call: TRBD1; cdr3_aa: CASTQGVGGYTF; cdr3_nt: TGTGCCAGCACTCAGGGGGTGGGAGGCTACACCTTC
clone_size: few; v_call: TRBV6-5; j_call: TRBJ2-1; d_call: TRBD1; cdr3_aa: CASSRDRVLVEQFF; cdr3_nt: TGTGCCAGCAGTCGGGACAGGGTTTTGGTTGAGCAGTTCTTC
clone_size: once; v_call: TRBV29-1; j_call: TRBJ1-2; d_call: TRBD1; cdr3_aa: CSVDSVSTGGLGYTF; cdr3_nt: TGCAGCGTTGATTCCGTATCTACAGGGGGCCTGGGCTACACCTTC
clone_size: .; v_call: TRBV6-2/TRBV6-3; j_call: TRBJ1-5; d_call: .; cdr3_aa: CASSLQGVHQPQHF; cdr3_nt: TGTGCCAGCAGTTTACAGGGTGTGCATCAGCCCCAGCATTTT
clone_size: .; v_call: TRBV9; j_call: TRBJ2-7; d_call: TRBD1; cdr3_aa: CASSASRGHEQYF; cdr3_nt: TGTGCCAGCAGCGCTAGCAGGGGGCATGAGCAGTACTTC
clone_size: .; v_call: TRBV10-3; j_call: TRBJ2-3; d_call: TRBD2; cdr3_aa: CAIRNSGSGTDTQYF; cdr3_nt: TGTGCCATCAGGAATAGCGGGAGCGGCACAGATACGCAGTATTTT
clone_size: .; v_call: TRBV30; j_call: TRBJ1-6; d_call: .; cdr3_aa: CAWGEDRQNSPLHF; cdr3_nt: TGTGCCTGGGGTGAGGACAGACAAAATTCACCCCTCCACTTT
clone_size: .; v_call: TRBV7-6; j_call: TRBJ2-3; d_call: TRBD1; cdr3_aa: CASSIDRGGDTQYF; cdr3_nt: TGTGCCAGCAGTATCGACAGGGGTGGGGATACGCAGTATTTT
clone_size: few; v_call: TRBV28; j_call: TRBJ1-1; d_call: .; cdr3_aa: CASRLPGVGTEAFF; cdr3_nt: TGTGCCAGCAGGCTGCCCGGGGTTGGCACTGAAGCTTTCTTT
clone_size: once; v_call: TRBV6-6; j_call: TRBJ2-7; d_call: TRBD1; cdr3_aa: CASTAGTGWSQQYF; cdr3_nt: TGTGCCAGTACCGCCGGGACAGGGTGGTCTCAGCAGTACTTC
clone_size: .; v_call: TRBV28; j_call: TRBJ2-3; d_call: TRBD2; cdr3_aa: CASSLRGGGADTQYF; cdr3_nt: TGTGCCAGCAGCCTTCGCGGGGGTGGGGCAGATACGCAGTATTTT
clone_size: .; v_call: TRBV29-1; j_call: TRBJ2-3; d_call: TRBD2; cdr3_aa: CSAPSGSTDTQYF; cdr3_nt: TGCAGCGCCCCTAGCGGGAGCACAGATACGCAGTATTTT
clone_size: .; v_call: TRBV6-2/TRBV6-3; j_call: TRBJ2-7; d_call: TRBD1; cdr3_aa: CASSDPRDRGWNEQYF; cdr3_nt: TGTGCCAGCAGCGACCCCCGGGACAGGGGGTGGAACGAGCAGTACTTC
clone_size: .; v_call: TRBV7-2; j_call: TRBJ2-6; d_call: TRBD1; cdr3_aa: CASSPHLQGISGANVLTF; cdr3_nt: TGTGCCAGCAGCCCACACTTACAGGGGATCTCTGGGGCCAACGTCCTGACTTTC
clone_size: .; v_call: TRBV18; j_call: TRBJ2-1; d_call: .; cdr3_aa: CASSPTEAKQFF; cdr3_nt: TGTGCCAGCTCACCAACAGAAGCTAAGCAGTTCTTC
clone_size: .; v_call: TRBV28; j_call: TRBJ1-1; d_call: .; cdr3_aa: CASSSGQGVNTEAFF; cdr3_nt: TGTGCCAGCAGTTCCGGACAAGGTGTGAACACTGAAGCTTTCTTT